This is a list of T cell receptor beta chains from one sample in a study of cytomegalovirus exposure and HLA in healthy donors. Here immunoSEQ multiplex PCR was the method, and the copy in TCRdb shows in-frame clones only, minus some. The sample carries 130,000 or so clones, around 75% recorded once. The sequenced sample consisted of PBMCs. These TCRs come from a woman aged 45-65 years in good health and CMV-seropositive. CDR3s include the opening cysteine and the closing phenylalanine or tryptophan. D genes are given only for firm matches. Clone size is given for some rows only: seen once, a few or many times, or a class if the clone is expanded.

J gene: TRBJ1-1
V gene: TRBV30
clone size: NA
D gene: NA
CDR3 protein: CAWSAVKNTEAFF

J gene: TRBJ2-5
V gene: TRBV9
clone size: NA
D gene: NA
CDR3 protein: CASSAQVYQETQYF

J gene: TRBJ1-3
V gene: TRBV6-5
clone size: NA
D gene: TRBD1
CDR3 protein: CASSSGQGANGNTIYF

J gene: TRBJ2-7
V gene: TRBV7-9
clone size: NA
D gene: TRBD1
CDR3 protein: CASSLEGAAYEQYF

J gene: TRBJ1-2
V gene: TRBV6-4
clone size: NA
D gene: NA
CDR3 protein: CASRQTDRWNYTNYGYTF

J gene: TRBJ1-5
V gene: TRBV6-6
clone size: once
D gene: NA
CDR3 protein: CASSPAAGRPQHF

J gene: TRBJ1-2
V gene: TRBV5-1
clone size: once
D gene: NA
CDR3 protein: CASSLGGDGSYGYTF

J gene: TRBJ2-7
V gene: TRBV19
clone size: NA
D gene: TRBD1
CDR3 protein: CASSGQGRQYF

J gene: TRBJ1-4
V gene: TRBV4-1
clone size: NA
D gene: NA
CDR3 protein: CASSQAPGSNEKLFF

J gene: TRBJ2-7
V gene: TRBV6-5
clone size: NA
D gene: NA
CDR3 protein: CASSFQGPYEQYF

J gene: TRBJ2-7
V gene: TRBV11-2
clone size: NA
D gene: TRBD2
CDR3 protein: CASSKGLAGPSSYEQYF

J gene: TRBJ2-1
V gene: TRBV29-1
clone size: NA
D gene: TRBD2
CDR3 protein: CSVAGSGGTYNEQFF

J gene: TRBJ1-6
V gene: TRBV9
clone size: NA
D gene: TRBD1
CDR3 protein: CASSSTGSDSPLHF

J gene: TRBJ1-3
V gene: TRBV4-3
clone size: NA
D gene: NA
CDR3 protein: CASSPRPRGGNTIYF

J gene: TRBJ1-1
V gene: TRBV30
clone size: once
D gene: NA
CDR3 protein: CAWSERTEAFF

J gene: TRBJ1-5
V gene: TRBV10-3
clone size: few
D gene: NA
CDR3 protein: CATRDRGPTQPQHF

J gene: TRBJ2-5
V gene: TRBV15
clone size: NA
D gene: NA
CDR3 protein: CATSRVVETQYF

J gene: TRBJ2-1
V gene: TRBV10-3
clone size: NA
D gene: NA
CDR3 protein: CACQDYNEQFF

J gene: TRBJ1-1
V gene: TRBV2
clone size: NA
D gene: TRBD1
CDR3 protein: CASSERQGSGEAFF

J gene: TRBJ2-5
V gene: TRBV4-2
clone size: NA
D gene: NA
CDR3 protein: CASSQDLDGQETQYF

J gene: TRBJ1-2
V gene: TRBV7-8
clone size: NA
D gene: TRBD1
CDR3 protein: CASSLLGTGQGSPYGYTF

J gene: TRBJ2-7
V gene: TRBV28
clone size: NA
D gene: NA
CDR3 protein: CASSLRAGEQYF

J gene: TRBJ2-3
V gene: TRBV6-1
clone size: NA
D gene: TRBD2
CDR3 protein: CASSAGGGGGADTQYF

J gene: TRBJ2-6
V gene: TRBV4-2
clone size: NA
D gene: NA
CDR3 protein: CASSQAGSGANVLTF

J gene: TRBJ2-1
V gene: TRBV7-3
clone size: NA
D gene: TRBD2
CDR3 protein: CASSYLAGDYNEQFF

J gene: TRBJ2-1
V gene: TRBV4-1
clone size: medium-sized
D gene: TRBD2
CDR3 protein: CASSPTPGFVAGALDEQFF

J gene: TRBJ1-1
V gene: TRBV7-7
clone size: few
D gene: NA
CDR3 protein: CASSKDEGTEAFF

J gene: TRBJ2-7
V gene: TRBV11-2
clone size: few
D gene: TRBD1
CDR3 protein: CASSPTGYEQYF

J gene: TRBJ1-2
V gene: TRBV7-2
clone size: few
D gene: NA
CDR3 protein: CASKPEFLGGGYTF

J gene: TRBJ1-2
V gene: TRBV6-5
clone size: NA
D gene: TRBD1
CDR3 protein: CASSYGTGGSNYGYTF

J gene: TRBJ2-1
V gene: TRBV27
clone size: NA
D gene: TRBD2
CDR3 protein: CASSLLFGTSGTNEQFF

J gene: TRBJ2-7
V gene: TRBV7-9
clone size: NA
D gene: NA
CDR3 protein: CASSFADRFSYEQYF

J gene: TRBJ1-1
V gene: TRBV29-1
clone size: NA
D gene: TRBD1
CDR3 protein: CSVEVRLRGRNEAFF

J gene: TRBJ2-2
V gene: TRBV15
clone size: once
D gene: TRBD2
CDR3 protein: CATSRGAPSGVLSGELFF

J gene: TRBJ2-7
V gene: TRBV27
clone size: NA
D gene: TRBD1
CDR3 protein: CASSLLRGQGVEQYF

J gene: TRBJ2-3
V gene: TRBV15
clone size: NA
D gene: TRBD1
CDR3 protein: CATSSIPPAGGFTDTQYF

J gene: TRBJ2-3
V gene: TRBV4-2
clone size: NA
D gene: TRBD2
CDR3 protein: CASSQEISSGASGRARTDTQYF

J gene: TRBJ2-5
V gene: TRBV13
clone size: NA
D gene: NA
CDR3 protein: CASSLGIRPAGQETQYF

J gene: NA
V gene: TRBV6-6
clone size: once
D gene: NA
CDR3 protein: CASSPQAYEQYF

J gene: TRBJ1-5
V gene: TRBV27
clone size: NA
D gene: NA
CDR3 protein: CASSFWGGTQPQHF

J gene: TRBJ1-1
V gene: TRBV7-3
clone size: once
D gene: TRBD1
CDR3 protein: CASSFGTGGSEAFF

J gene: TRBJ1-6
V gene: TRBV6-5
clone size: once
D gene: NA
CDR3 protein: CASRRGGRYNSPLHF

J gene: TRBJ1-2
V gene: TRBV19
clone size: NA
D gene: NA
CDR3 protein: CASQTRGQIYGYTF

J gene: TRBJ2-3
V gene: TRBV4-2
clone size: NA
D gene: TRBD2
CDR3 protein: CASSQEVLDRLFSGERDTQYF

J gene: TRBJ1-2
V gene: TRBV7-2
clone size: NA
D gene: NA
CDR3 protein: CASSLWRGGNYGYTF

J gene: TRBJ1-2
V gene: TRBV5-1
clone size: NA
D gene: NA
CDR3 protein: CASSLGTGGGYTF

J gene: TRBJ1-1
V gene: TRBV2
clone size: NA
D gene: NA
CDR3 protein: CASSEGGTGTLTEAFF

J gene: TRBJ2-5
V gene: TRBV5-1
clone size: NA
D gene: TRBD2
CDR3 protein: CASSLSGRGETQYF

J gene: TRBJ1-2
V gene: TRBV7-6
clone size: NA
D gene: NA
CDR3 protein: CASSFPAGNGYTF

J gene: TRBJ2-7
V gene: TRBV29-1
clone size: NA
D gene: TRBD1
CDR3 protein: CSVKTGPYEQHF

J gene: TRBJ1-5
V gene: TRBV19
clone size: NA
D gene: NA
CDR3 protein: CASSIQAGGNQPQHF

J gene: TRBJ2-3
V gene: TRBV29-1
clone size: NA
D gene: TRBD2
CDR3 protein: CSLVRGADTQYF

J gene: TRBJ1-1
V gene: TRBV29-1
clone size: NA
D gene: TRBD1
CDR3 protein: CSVSRGPTEAFF

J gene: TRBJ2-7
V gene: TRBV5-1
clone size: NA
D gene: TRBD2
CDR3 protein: CASSLGGTNLAEQYF

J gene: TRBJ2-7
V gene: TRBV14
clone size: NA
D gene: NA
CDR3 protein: CASTSTGENYEQYF

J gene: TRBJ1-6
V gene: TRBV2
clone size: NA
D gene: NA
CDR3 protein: CASTGSSPLHF

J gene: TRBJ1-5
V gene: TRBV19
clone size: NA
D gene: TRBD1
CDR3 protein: CASRRGTGKWQPQHF

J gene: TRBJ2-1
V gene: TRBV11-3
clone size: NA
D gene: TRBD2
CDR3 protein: CASSHKISGSNEQFF

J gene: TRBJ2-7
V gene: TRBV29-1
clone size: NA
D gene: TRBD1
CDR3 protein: CSVLTGSTYEQYF

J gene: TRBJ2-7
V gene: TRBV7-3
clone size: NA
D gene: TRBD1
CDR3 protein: CASSSQQGTEQYF